The 23 T cell receptor beta chains given below trace back to one sample, sequenced in a study of low-dose radiotherapy and immunotherapy resistance in tumors. Time point given: after trial treatment. Treatment here: LDRT plus nivolumab, ipilimumab, low-dose cyclophosphamide and aspirin (RACIN trial). TRAV- and TRBV-specific primers were used for first-strand cDNA, which covered alpha and beta chains. TCRs underwent approximately 20 PCR cycles of amplification with a constant-region primer and V-primer adapter. TCRdb called the reads again in MiXCR, with one record for every CDR3 protein. This table has just over 90,000 distinct CDR3 sequences, less than 25% appearing once. This material consisted of PBMCs, taken after low-dose radiotherapy plus immunotherapy. The receptors stem from a female donor with ovarian cancer.

This clonotype was seen a single time. This may be a read error: a much more frequent sequence differs by one nucleotide. The rearrangement joins TRBV19 to TRBJ2-1; tentative D call: TRBD2 (5 bases). In germline, CDR1 is LNHDA, CDR2 SQIVND (reference sequence). Trimming removed 4 bases at V and 9 bases at J, with 16 bases between. The CDR3 totals 14 residues. The chain's CDR3 is CASSTLGLGSEQFF. CDR3 sequence (DNA): TGTGCCAGTAGTACCCTCGGCCTGGGGAGTGAGCAGTTCTTC.

This clonotype was observed many times. V gene TRBV14 combines with J gene TRBJ1-6; D call uncertain. Trimming stripped 2 bases from V and 7 bases from J, with 9 bases between. The germline gives CDR1 SGHDN, CDR2 FVKESK. The CDR3 extends over 14 amino acids. The CDR3 nucleotides read TGTGCCAGCAGCCAACTAGCGGAGAATTCACCCCTCCACTTT. Amino acid sequence: CASSQLAENSPLHF.

This clonotype has at least ten counts. The chain has TRBV5-6 and TRBJ2-7; D possibly corresponds to TRBD2 (6 bases). This CDR3 is built from 14 residues. The germline CDR1 and CDR2 sequences are SGHDT and YYEEEE. The germline V and J ends were trimmed by 1 base and 9 bases, with 17 bases remaining between them. The CDR3 DNA reads TGTGCCAGCAGCTTGCTCGGGAGTGAGTTCGTGCAGTACTTC. The encoded protein is CASSLLGSEFVQYF.

The chain is built from TRBV27 and TRBJ2-1; TRBD1 aligns across 9 bases. J gave up 2 bases and V 3 bases, and 2 bases lay outside the gene matches. The CDR3 totals 15 residues. Germline values: CDR1 MNHEY, CDR2 SMNVEV (reference sequence). The CDR3 protein is CASSFGQGTYNEQFF. The CDR3, as DNA: TGTGCCAGCAGTTTCGGACAGGGGACCTACAATGAGCAGTTCTTC.

V gene TRBV5-1 combines with J gene TRBJ2-1, with 10 bases lining up with TRBD2. CDR3 length: 16 residues. Germline values: CDR1 SGHRS, CDR2 YFSETQ. V shed 1 base and J 8 bases; nucleotides not matched to a gene: 9. CDR3 nucleotide sequence: TGCGCCAGCAGCTTGTCCGGGACTAGCGTCTTCTATGAGCAGTTCTTC. Translating gives CASSLSGTSVFYEQFF.

This clonotype was seen only a few times. V is TRBV24-1 and J is TRBJ2-1; D assignment may be TRBD1 or TRBD2 (5 bases each). Germline lookup yields CDR1 KGHDR and CDR2 SFDVKD. The length of the CDR3 is 13 residues. Trimming shortened V by 2 bases and J by 12 bases, and 13 bases separated the two germline ends. The CDR3 DNA sequence: TGTGCCACCAGTGATTGGGGGAACCGCGGGCAGTTCTTC. It translates to CATSDWGNRGQFF.

The rearrangement uses TRBV30 and TRBJ1-5, with 7 bases identical to TRBD1. The length of the CDR3 is 12 residues. Losses at the gene ends were 7 bases for V and 4 bases for J; bases not matched to a gene: 4. Germline V gene lookup returns CDR1 GTSNPN and CDR2 SVGIG (reference sequence). This chain's CDR3 is CAFKQGNQPQHF. As DNA, the CDR3 is TGTGCCTTTAAACAGGGGAATCAGCCCCAGCATTTT.

The chain combines TRBV28 with TRBJ2-1, with D uncertain. Per the germline V gene, CDR1 is MDHEN and CDR2 is SYDVKM. CDR3 length: 13 amino acids. The V gene lost 3 bases and the J gene lost 11 bases, with 14 bases spanning the gap. In DNA form, the CDR3 reads TGTGCCAGCAGTTTCTCTCTGCCTGTCCAGCAGTTCTTC. Residues: CASSFSLPVQQFF.

This clonotype came up many times. The chain joins TRBV3-1 to TRBJ1-1, with D perhaps matching TRBD1 (5 bases). V was pared by 4 bases and J by 5 bases, with 14 bases between. The CDR3 runs to 14 residues. CDR1 and CDR2 from the germline V gene are LGHDT and YNNKEL (reference sequence). The chain's CDR3 is CASSRIRGGTEAFF. The CDR3 DNA sequence: TGTGCCAGCAGCCGAATTAGGGGAGGAACTGAAGCTTTCTTT.

This clonotype was seen many times. The genes are TRBV7-2 and TRBJ2-2; the D is unclear. This CDR3 contains 14 residues. V lost 3 bases, J lost 0 bases, and 5 bases lay in between. CDR1 SGHTA and CDR2 FQGNSA come from the germline V gene. The chain's CDR3 is CASSLGANTGELFF. The CDR3 coding sequence is TGTGCCAGCAGCTTGGGCGCGAACACCGGGGAGCTGTTTTTT.

Many counts were recorded for this clonotype. This rearrangement joins TRBV27 to TRBJ2-1; 7 bases are shared with TRBD2. The CDR3 sequence is 23 residues long. Germline CDR1 and CDR2: MNHEY and SMNVEV (reference sequence). J lost 0 bases, V lost 3 bases, and 26 bases had no gene match. CDR3 nucleotide sequence: TGTGCCAGCAGTTTCTACGGGGGGACCGGTTCAACGGGTTTCGTGAGCTCCTACAATGAGCAGTTCTTC. Amino acid sequence: CASSFYGGTGSTGFVSSYNEQFF.

This clonotype was seen many times. This sequence joins TRBV7-9 and TRBJ2-1; D might be TRBD2 (6 bases). The CDR3 runs to 14 residues. V lost 1 base and J lost 9, with 13 bases in between. Germline V lookup: CDR1 SEHNR, CDR2 FQNEAQ (reference sequence). The CDR3 nucleotides are TGTGCCAGCAGCTTAGGGGGGGTCTACCCTGAGCAGTTCTTC. It translates to CASSLGGVYPEQFF.

The sample holds many counts of this clonotype. The gene calls are TRBV5-1 and TRBJ1-2; no clear D gene. From germline, CDR1 is SGHRS and CDR2 YFSETQ. The CDR3 totals 14 residues. The V gene lost 0 bases and the J gene lost 6 bases, with 12 bases spanning the gap. CDR3 coding DNA: TGCGCCAGCAGCTTGGCCCTTGGGGAGGATGGCTACACCTTC. Translation: CASSLALGEDGYTF.

This clonotype was found a few times. CDR3 in DNA: TGCGCCAGCAGCCCCGCAGGGGGTACTTCGGGCGGGGAGCTGTTTTTT. It encodes CASSPAGGTSGGELFF. The rearrangement links TRBV5-1 to TRBJ2-2, with 7 bases lining up with TRBD1. Germline CDR1 SGHRS, CDR2 YFSETQ. V lost 4 bases and J lost 7; bases outside the gene matches: 13. The CDR3 sequence is 16 residues long.

Many counts were recorded for this clonotype. The rearrangement links TRBV9 to TRBJ1-2; D remains ambiguous. The CDR3 spans 13 residues. The germline V gene encodes CDR1 SGDLS and CDR2 YYNGEE. Trimming shortened V by 0 bases and J by 6 bases, and 9 bases separated the two germline ends. The CDR3 sequence: CASSVVAEDGYTF. The CDR3 DNA reads as TGTGCCAGCAGCGTAGTGGCAGAAGATGGCTACACCTTC.

The DNA for the CDR3 is TGCAGTGCTCCGGGGCAGATAAATTATGGCTACACCTTC. Its translation: CSAPGQINYGYTF. The V and J genes are TRBV20-1 and TRBJ1-2; D might be TRBD1 (5 bases). Trimming took off 5 bases at V and 5 bases at J, with 15 bases between the two ends. Germline V gene data show CDR1 as DFQATT and CDR2 as SNEGSKA (reference sequence). This CDR3 has 13 amino acids.

This clonotype was seen repeatedly, ten times or more. The genes are TRBV6-2 or TRBV6-3 and TRBJ1-5, with 9 nucleotides matching TRBD1. The germline CDR1 and CDR2 sequences are MNHEY and SVGEGT. V was clipped by 5 bases and J by 5 bases; unmatched bases: 4. This CDR3 spans 14 amino acids. In DNA form, the CDR3 reads TGTGCCAGCAGTCAGGGGACAGGGTATCAGCCCCAGCATTTT. Protein: CASSQGTGYQPQHF.

V gene TRBV7-6 combines with J gene TRBJ2-7; 8 bases fit TRBD1. The junction had 9 bases not matched to a gene; V was cut back by 4 bases and J by 7 bases. CDR3 length equals 14 residues. Germline values: CDR1 SGHVS, CDR2 FNYEAQ. CDR3: CASSYSTGGGEQYF. The DNA of the CDR3 is TGTGCCAGCAGCTACTCAACAGGGGGTGGAGAGCAGTACTTC.

The sample holds many counts of this clonotype. The chain couples TRBV7-9 to TRBJ2-2; 11 nucleotides line up with TRBD2. CDR3 size: 21 residues. J was trimmed by 6 bases and V by 5 bases; bases with no gene match: 23. Per germline, CDR1 SEHNR and CDR2 FQNEAQ (reference sequence). The CDR3 here is CASSPLWQGAARLAGSGELFF. The CDR3 coding sequence is TGTGCCAGCAGCCCCTTATGGCAGGGGGCGGCAAGACTAGCGGGATCCGGGGAGCTGTTTTTT.

The sample holds many counts of this clonotype. The rearrangement joins TRBV11-3 to TRBJ2-1; tentative D call: TRBD2 (5 bases). The CDR3 length is 14 residues. Germline V lookup: CDR1 SGHNT, CDR2 YENEEA. Trimming stripped 5 bases from V and 4 bases from J, with 12 bases between. CDR3 in amino acids: CASSPFRGYNEQFF. The DNA for the CDR3 is TGTGCCAGCAGCCCCTTTAGAGGGTACAATGAGCAGTTCTTC.

This clonotype was picked up many times. The gene calls are TRBV5-1 and TRBJ2-5; no reliable D call. V was shortened by 4 bases and J by 1 base, with 5 bases between the two germline ends. CDR3 length: 12 residues. Germline CDR1 and CDR2: SGHRS and YFSETQ. CDR3 sequence (DNA): TGCGCCAGCAGCGTGACCCAAGAGACCCAGTACTTC. Translated, it gives CASSVTQETQYF.

As regards this clonotype: One base separates it from a far larger clone, so it is likely a read error. The chain couples TRBV1 to TRBJ1-2. TRBV1 is described as a pseudogene. The CDR3 loop spans 12 amino acids. The CDR3: CASSQDHYGYTF. CDR3 nucleotide sequence: TGCGCCAGCAGCCAAGATCACTATGGCTACACCTTC.

This clonotype has a count of ten or more. This chain connects TRBV19 to TRBJ1-2; D is uncertain. CDR1 is LNHDA and CDR2 is SQIVND in the germline V gene (reference sequence). This CDR3 contains 15 residues. The germline V and J ends were trimmed by 3 bases and 4 bases, with 15 bases remaining between them. CDR3 region: CASSMNSATAYGYTF. For the CDR3, the DNA is TGTGCCAGTAGTATGAATTCCGCGACGGCCTATGGCTACACCTTC.